These 9 T cell receptor beta chains were sequenced from one sample in a study of cytomegalovirus exposure and HLA in healthy donors. The study ran its PCR with 60 Vbeta and 13 Jbeta primers. Here immunoSEQ multiplex PCR was the method, and the copy in TCRdb shows in-frame clones only, minus some. Of 80,000 or so clones in the sample, under 65% were seen once. Sequenced material: PBMCs. Every receptor here comes from a male donor in good health and CMV-seropositive.

This clone has more than one count but fewer than ten. The chain recombines TRBV10-3 with TRBJ2-7; 10 bases fit TRBD1. CDR1 and CDR2 from the germline V gene are ENHRY and SYGVKD. The CDR3 runs to 13 residues. V lost 4 bases and J lost 5; bases outside the gene matches: 2. CDR3 nucleotide sequence: TGTGCCATCAGTGGAGGGACAGGGGACGAGCAGTACTTC. This translates into CAISGGTGDEQYF.

This clone is a singleton in its sample. In nucleotides, the CDR3 is TGTGCCAGCAGCCAAGACTTAACAGGGGTAGCTGAAGCTTTCTTT. It codes for CASSQDLTGVAEAFF. The rearrangement joins TRBV14 to TRBJ1-1, with 7 positions matching TRBD1. CDR3 length: 15 amino acids. The ends lost 0 bases at V and 6 bases at J; junction bases unmatched: 7. Looked up from germline, CDR1 is SGHDN and CDR2 is FVKESK.

This clone was recorded a few times. The chain employs TRBV7-8 and TRBJ2-5, with 9 bases identical to TRBD2. J lost 6 bases, V lost 6 bases, and 5 bases had no gene match. The germline gives CDR1 SGHVS, CDR2 FQNEAQ. This CDR3 spans 13 amino acids. DNA of the CDR3: TGTGCCAGCAGAGTAGCGGGAGAACAGACCCAGTACTTC. This encodes CASRVAGEQTQYF.

In its sample, this clone was seen a few times. The V gene is TRBV2, the J gene TRBJ1-6, with D possibly being TRBD1 (5 bases). This CDR3 comprises 13 residues. V was clipped by 3 bases and J by 10 bases, with 10 bases between them. Germline V gene sequence: CDR1 SNHLY, CDR2 FYNNEI. CDR3 amino acids: CASSDREGSPLHF. The CDR3 DNA sequence: TGTGCCAGCAGTGACAGGGAGGGCTCACCCCTCCACTTT. Looking up the rest from reference TRBV2 and TRBJ1-6 gives the full variable domain: EPEVTQTPSHQVTQMGQEVILRCVPISNHLYFYWYRQILGQKVEFLVSFYNNEISEKSEIFDDQFSVERPDGSNFTLKIRSTKLEDSAMYFCASSDREGSPLHFGNGTRLTVT.

The chain has TRBV6-1 and TRBJ2-7; D is ambiguous. The CDR3 runs to 11 residues. Trimming shortened V by 3 bases and J by 4 bases, and 4 bases separated the two germline ends. Per the germline V gene, CDR1 is MNHNS and CDR2 is SASEGT. The CDR3 coding sequence is TGTGCCAGCAGTGACGTTTACGAGCAGTACTTC. Protein product: CASSDVYEQYF.

Details on this clone: The final CDR3 position lacks the conserved phenylalanine or tryptophan, pointing to a likely read error. The limits of the CDR3 on the DNA are not certain, so only TCRdb's listed CDR3 is given. The chain recombines TRBV25-1 with TRBJ2-3; no DNA check was done on the table's D call, TRBD2. Germline V gene lookup returns CDR1 MGHDK and CDR2 SYGVNS. The CDR3 is 12 amino acids long, termini counted. CDR3 sequence: CASSLRLAGGGP.

Of note for this clone: The junction departs from the called germline gene at one end, perhaps through a read error. V and J are TRBV5-1 and TRBJ1-5; no clear D gene. Germline values: CDR1 SGHRS, CDR2 YFSETQ. This CDR3 is 15 amino acids long. CDR3 in DNA: TGCGCCAGCAGCTTGGAGCCGATTAGCGATCAGCCCCAGCATTTT. The encoded protein is CASSLEPISDQPQHF.

This clone was found a few times. The V gene is TRBV11-2, the J gene TRBJ1-4, with D maybe TRBD1 (6 bases). This CDR3 has 16 amino acids. Germline CDR1 reads SGHAT; CDR2 reads FQNNGV. V dropped 3 bases and J dropped 1 base, with 12 bases sitting between them. The CDR3: CASSFQGWGTNEKLFF. CDR3 DNA sequence: TGTGCCAGCAGCTTCCAGGGGTGGGGAACTAATGAAAAACTGTTTTTT.

The rearrangement joins TRBV10-1 to TRBJ2-3, with 10 positions matching TRBD1. Unmatched junction bases numbered 5, after V lost 3 bases and J lost 5 bases. This CDR3 has 15 amino acids. Germline loops: CDR1 WNHNN, CDR2 SYGVQD (reference sequence). The CDR3 is CASSEPGQGKDTQYF. In DNA, the CDR3 is TGCGCCAGCAGTGAACCGGGACAGGGGAAAGATACGCAGTATTTT.